The 14 T cell receptor beta chains below were found in one sample sequenced in a study of T cell responses to AZD1222 COVID-19 vaccine. TCRdb keeps only in-frame clones here, not all; method: immunoSEQ multiplex PCR. The repertoire holds approximately 110,000 clones, less than 90% seen once, with just under 10% in the top ten. The input for sequencing was peripheral blood, taken on day 0 of AZD1222 vaccination. All receptors come from an adult in good health.

The V and J genes are TRBV4-1 and TRBJ2-7, with 9 bases matching TRBD2. This CDR3 is built from 14 residues. Germline V gene sequence: CDR1 MGHRA, CDR2 YSYEKL. V shed 5 bases, J shed 2 bases, and the junction held 4 bases outside the gene matches. CDR3 coding DNA: TGCGCCAGCAGCTTAGCGGGGGAGGCCTACGAGCAGTACTTC. This sequence encodes CASSLAGEAYEQYF.

The chain recombines TRBV4-3 with TRBJ2-7; TRBD1 is a possible D gene (5 bases). V was shortened by 1 base and J by 4 bases, with 14 bases between the two germline ends. The CDR3 has 15 residues. Germline lookup yields CDR1 LGHNA and CDR2 YSLEER. CDR3 residues: CASSQVWRTGYEQYF. CDR3 DNA sequence: TGCGCCAGCAGCCAAGTTTGGCGCACAGGATACGAGCAGTACTTC.

This rearrangement joins TRBV11-3 to TRBJ1-4; D uncertain. V lost 5 bases to trimming and J lost 4 bases, with 14 bases between them. In germline, CDR1 is SGHNT, CDR2 YENEEA. CDR3 length equals 15 residues. The CDR3 nucleotides are TGTGCCAGCAGCCCGGCCGGTGCGGGTAATGAAAAACTGTTTTTT. It codes for CASSPAGAGNEKLFF. Full variable domain (outside the CDR3, taken from reference TRBV11-3 and TRBJ1-4): EAGVVQSPRYKIIEKKQPVAFWCNPISGHNTLYWYLQNLGQGPELLIRYENEEAVDDSQLPKDRFSAERLKGVDSTLKIQPAELGDSAVYLCASSPAGAGNEKLFFGSGTQLSVL.

The CDR3 DNA is TGTGCCAGTAGTACCCACGGAGCGGGGGCCTACGAGCAGTACTTC. It translates to CASSTHGAGAYEQYF. The gene calls are TRBV19 and TRBJ2-7; the match to TRBD2 covers 8 bases. The CDR3 contains 15 residues. V was clipped by 4 bases and J by 2 bases; unmatched bases: 7. Looked up from germline, CDR1 is LNHDA and CDR2 is SQIVND (reference sequence).

This clone is a singleton in its sample. V usage is TRBV7-6 and J usage is TRBJ2-2; the match to TRBD2 covers 14 bases. This CDR3 is built from 16 residues. Per the germline V gene, CDR1 is SGHVS and CDR2 is FNYEAQ. The V and J ends lost 4 bases and 4 bases, in that order; junction bases with no gene match: 2. This chain's CDR3 is CASSSGLAGVTGELFF. The CDR3 DNA reads as TGTGCCAGCAGCTCGGGACTAGCGGGAGTCACCGGGGAGCTGTTTTTT.

In this sample, this clone turned up a few times. The rearrangement uses TRBV28 and TRBJ1-5, with D unclear. Germline values: CDR1 MDHEN, CDR2 SYDVKM. V was pared by 7 bases and J by 8 bases, with 15 bases between. CDR3 length: 13 amino acids. CDR3 in amino acids: CASTAAAGKPQHF. The CDR3 nucleotides read TGTGCCAGCACCGCGGCCGCGGGTAAGCCCCAGCATTTT.

The gene calls are TRBV28 and TRBJ1-5; 8 bases fit TRBD1. J was trimmed by 1 base and V by 6 bases; bases with no gene match: 14. The CDR3 is made up of 18 amino acids. In germline, CDR1 is MDHEN, CDR2 SYDVKM. CDR3 amino acids: CASRKGQGQFRSNQPQHF. CDR3 nucleotides: TGTGCCAGCAGGAAAGGACAGGGTCAGTTCAGGAGCAATCAGCCCCAGCATTTT.

In this sample, this clone turned up a few times. This chain uses TRBV27 with TRBJ1-1; 8 bases are a match to TRBD1. The CDR3 is made up of 14 amino acids. With 6 bases clipped from V and 8 bases from J, the junction kept 11 bases outside the gene matches. Germline V gene data show CDR1 as MNHEY and CDR2 as SMNVEV (reference sequence). CDR3 DNA: TGTGCCAGCAGCCTCCGGGCAGGGGGCAAGGAAGCTTTCTTT. Translating gives CASSLRAGGKEAFF.

The V and J genes are TRBV29-1 and TRBJ2-2, with 7 positions matching TRBD2. CDR1 is SQVTM, CDR2 ANQGSEA, per germline. V lost 7 bases to trimming and J lost 6 bases; unmatched junction nucleotides: 2. The CDR3 length is 11 residues. CDR3 region: CSGGSAGELFF. CDR3 DNA sequence: TGCAGCGGCGGGAGCGCCGGGGAGCTGTTTTTT.

The CDR3 DNA is TGTGCCTGGAGTGTAGGGCGCGGGAGCTGGACTAATGAAAAACTGTTTTTT. It specifies CAWSVGRGSWTNEKLFF. The chain is built from TRBV30 and TRBJ1-4, with unresolved D. The CDR3 loop spans 17 amino acids. The germline CDR1 and CDR2 sequences are GTSNPN and SVGIG (reference sequence). Trimming took 0 bases from V and 2 from J, leaving 16 bases between them.

J is TRBJ2-2 and V is TRBV6-2 or TRBV6-3; perhaps TRBD2 as D (5 bases). Per germline, CDR1 MNHEY and CDR2 SVGEGT. The V gene lost 5 bases and the J gene lost 1 base, with 11 bases spanning the gap. This CDR3 spans 15 amino acids. The CDR3 nucleotides read TGTGCCAGCAGTGACACCGGGGTGAACACCGGGGAGCTGTTTTTT. It specifies CASSDTGVNTGELFF.

The J gene is TRBJ2-1, the V gene TRBV30; D unresolved. Germline V CDR1 and CDR2: GTSNPN, SVGIG (reference sequence). The V end lost 0 bases, the J end lost 9 bases, and 6 bases lay between the germline ends. This CDR3 is 11 amino acids long. Here the CDR3 reads CAWSVYGEQFF. In DNA, the CDR3 is TGTGCCTGGAGTGTATATGGTGAGCAGTTCTTC.

The sample holds a few counts of this clone. The V and J genes are TRBV29-1 and TRBJ2-7; D possibly matches TRBD1 or TRBD2 (5 bases each). The length of the CDR3 is 12 residues. With 3 bases removed from V and 4 bases from J, the gap between germline ends came to 10 bases. CDR1 is SQVTM, CDR2 ANQGSEA, per germline. The CDR3 sequence: CSVDGDRYEQYF. CDR3 bases: TGCAGCGTTGACGGGGACCGATACGAGCAGTACTTC.

V gene TRBV14 combines with J gene TRBJ2-5; 7 positions match TRBD1. Germline lookup yields CDR1 SGHDN and CDR2 FVKESK. The trim removed 2 bases at V and 10 bases at J, leaving 1 base unmatched. The CDR3 contains 11 residues. CDR3 region: CASSQTGDQYF. CDR3 in DNA: TGTGCCAGCAGCCAAACAGGGGACCAGTACTTC.